Presented here are 24 T cell receptor beta chains from one specimen sequenced in a study of OX40 agonist ivuxolimab in advanced cancers. The method was the immunoSEQ multiplex PCR assay. In TCRdb, the immuneACCESS table is reduced to in-frame sequences with V and J assigned. These tables do not hold every clone; where another copy was compared, an unresolved V gene accounts for under half, and the others remain unexplained. The sample table records 65,000 to 85,000 clones; about 85% of these occur just once. Together, the top ten hold approximately 2% of the sample. The sequenced sample was CD4+ or CD8+ T cells sorted from blood, obtained in a trial of the OX40 agonist ivuxolimab. The receptors were gathered from an adult with an advanced solid tumor such as melanoma, head and neck, liver or kidney cancer.

The DNA for the CDR3 is TGTGCCAGCAGCTTGACAGGGGGCCAAGAGACCCAGTACTTC. Translation gives CASSLTGGQETQYF. This chain joins TRBV5-6 and TRBJ2-5, with 8 bases identical to TRBD1. V trimming: 1 base; J trimming: 1 base; junction bases outside the gene matches: 0. The CDR3 sequence is 14 residues long. From germline, CDR1 is SGHDT and CDR2 YYEEEE.

The chain is built from TRBV7-2 and TRBJ1-4; a possible D gene is TRBD1 (6 bases). V was cut by 2 bases and J by 3 bases, with 22 bases left in between. Germline V gene data show CDR1 as SGHTA and CDR2 as FQGNSA. The CDR3 length is 19 residues. The CDR3 sequence: CASSLSFASQGSSNEKLFF. CDR3 sequence (DNA): TGTGCCAGCAGCTTAAGTTTTGCGAGTCAGGGGTCCTCTAATGAAAAACTGTTTTTT.

J is TRBJ1-1 and V is TRBV6-6, with D uncertain. From germline, CDR1 is MNHNY and CDR2 SVGAGI (reference sequence). The CDR3 is 12 amino acids. The ends were cut back, 8 bases at V and 0 bases at J, with 7 bases in the middle. Here the CDR3 reads CASRRLNTEAFF. CDR3 in DNA: TGTGCCAGCCGGCGTTTGAACACTGAAGCTTTCTTT.

This chain connects TRBV2 to TRBJ1-5; 8 nucleotides line up with TRBD1. The CDR3 has 13 residues. V was pared by 3 bases and J by 7 bases, with 2 bases of the junction left unmatched. Per the germline V gene, CDR1 is SNHLY and CDR2 is FYNNEI. Here the CDR3 DNA reads TGTGCCAGCAGTGATTCAGGGGGCCAGCCCCAGCATTTT. It specifies CASSDSGGQPQHF. The variable domain in full, completed from reference TRBV2 and TRBJ1-5, reads EPEVTQTPSHQVTQMGQEVILRCVPISNHLYFYWYRQILGQKVEFLVSFYNNEISEKSEIFDDQFSVERPDGSNFTLKIRSTKLEDSAMYFCASSDSGGQPQHFGDGTRLSIL.

The rearrangement links TRBV11-2 to TRBJ1-5; TRBD1 matches 7 bases. CDR3 size: 15 residues. The germline gives CDR1 SGHAT, CDR2 FQNNGV. V lost 2 bases to trimming and J lost 4 bases; unmatched junction nucleotides: 5. CDR3 nucleotides: TGTGCCAGCAGCTTACAGGGGGGCATAAATCAGCCCCAGCATTTT. Translation gives CASSLQGGINQPQHF.

The chain has TRBV2 and TRBJ2-2, with D possibly being TRBD1 or TRBD2 (6 bases each). Trimming left V 6 bases short and J 6 bases short, with 14 bases between. Per the germline V gene, CDR1 is SNHLY and CDR2 is FYNNEI. This CDR3 is built from 14 residues. CDR3 in DNA: TGTGCCAGCAGGGAGGGACACGGGGCCGGGGAGCTGTTTTTT. Translating gives CASREGHGAGELFF.

The gene calls are TRBV21-1 and TRBJ1-4. TRBV21-1 corresponds to a pseudogene. This CDR3 has 15 residues. DNA of the CDR3: TGTGCCAGCAGCAAACAACTGGGATGGTATGAAAAACTGTTTTTT. Translation: CASSKQLGWYEKLFF.

The chain uses TRBV15 and TRBJ2-6, with 7 nucleotides matching TRBD2. V trimming: 1 base; J trimming: 2 bases; junction bases outside the gene matches: 8. CDR3 length: 18 amino acids. Looked up from germline, CDR1 is LNHNV and CDR2 is YYDKDF (reference sequence). CDR3 nucleotides: TGTGCCACCAGCAGAGGGGAGGGAAGGGACCCTGGGGCCAACGTCCTGACTTTC. Its translation: CATSRGEGRDPGANVLTF.

With respect to this clone: The junction shows a germline mismatch at one end, possibly a read error. This rearrangement joins TRBV6-5 to TRBJ2-7, with D possibly matching TRBD2 (5 bases). Germline CDR1 and CDR2: MNHEY and SVGAGI. The CDR3 has 15 amino acids. The CDR3 nucleotides are TGTGCCAGCAGTAGACGAATGCCCGGGAACCCTTTTGAAGTCTTC. This encodes CASSRRMPGNPFEVF.

The chain combines TRBV5-1 with TRBJ2-7; 8 bases are shared with TRBD2. J lost 9 bases, V lost 4 bases, and 12 bases had no gene match. This CDR3 comprises 14 residues. In germline, CDR1 is SGHRS, CDR2 YFSETQ. Written as DNA, the CDR3 is TGCGCCAGCAGCCCGGGGGGGACGGGCCTCGGGCAGTACTTC. Amino acid sequence: CASSPGGTGLGQYF.

In this sample, this clone turned up a few times. The chain uses TRBV19 and TRBJ2-7, with D perhaps TRBD2 (6 bases). CDR1 and CDR2 from the germline V gene are LNHDA and SQIVND (reference sequence). The CDR3 is made up of 13 amino acids. V lost 6 bases and J lost 5, with 14 bases in between. The CDR3 DNA reads as TGTGCCAGTAGCCCGTCGGGCGGGGACGAGCAGTACTTC. This translates into CASSPSGGDEQYF. Supplemented by reference TRBV19 and TRBJ2-7, the full variable domain reads DGGITQSPKYLFRKEGQNVTLSCEQNLNHDAMYWYRQDPGQGLRLIYYSQIVNDFQKGDIAEGYSVSREKKESFPLTVTSAQKNPTAFYLCASSPSGGDEQYFGPGTRLTVT.

The chain carries TRBV10-3 and TRBJ2-5, with D possibly being TRBD2 (5 bases). The J call is doubtful: the DNA matches TRBJ2-7 better. The germline V gene has CDR1 ENHRY and CDR2 SYGVKD. The CDR3 totals 17 residues. The CDR3 DNA reads TGTGCCATCAGAGAGACTCACCACAGTGGGAGCTCCTACGAGCAGTACTTC. Amino acids: CAIRETHHSGSSYEQYF.

The chain is built from TRBV25-1 and TRBJ1-1; TRBD1 is a possible D gene (6 bases). The CDR3 runs 17 residues. V lost 5 bases and J lost 1, with 20 bases in between. Germline V gene sequence: CDR1 MGHDK, CDR2 SYGVNS. CDR3 nucleotide sequence: TGTGCCAGCAGTTCACGGCGAGGGGGGCTCCCGAACACTGAAGCTTTCTTT. It translates to CASSSRRGGLPNTEAFF. Variable domain in full (rest from reference TRBV25-1 and TRBJ1-1): EADIYQTPRYLVIGTGKKITLECSQTMGHDKMYWYQQDPGMELHLIHYSYGVNSTEKGDLSSESTVSRIRTEHFPLTLESARPSHTSQYLCASSSRRGGLPNTEAFFGQGTRLTVV.

V is TRBV7-9 and J is TRBJ2-1; possibly TRBD1 for D (5 bases). The CDR3 spans 13 residues. The V and J ends lost 5 bases and 7 bases respectively, with 12 bases between them. The germline CDR1 and CDR2 sequences are SEHNR and FQNEAQ (reference sequence). The CDR3 protein is CASSARVLNEQFF. Here the CDR3 DNA reads TGTGCCAGCAGCGCCAGGGTATTAAATGAGCAGTTCTTC.

The gene calls are TRBV23-1 and TRBJ2-1, with D perhaps TRBD1 or TRBD2 (5 bases each). TRBV23-1 falls under the ORF class, with uncertain function. The ends were cut back, 3 bases at V and 8 bases at J, with 23 bases in the middle. The CDR3 contains 17 residues. CDR3 DNA sequence: TGCGCCAGCAGTCAGGTCCGGGACGCCTTTGTGATCGATGAGCAGTTCTTC. This sequence encodes CASSQVRDAFVIDEQFF.

The V call is TRBV7-2, the J call TRBJ1-4; 7 bases are shared with TRBD1. J gave up 7 bases and V 5 bases, and 7 bases lay outside the gene matches. Germline CDR1 SGHTA, CDR2 FQGNSA. The CDR3 is 14 amino acids. The CDR3 sequence: CASSTDRSGEKLFF. In DNA form, the CDR3 reads TGTGCCAGCAGCACGGACAGGAGCGGTGAAAAACTGTTTTTT.

The chain recombines TRBV18 with TRBJ1-1; 7 bases agree with TRBD1. Trimming cost V 0 bases and J 3 bases; bases outside gene matches: 4. The V gene's germline CDR1 is KGHSH and CDR2 LQKENI. The CDR3 totals 15 residues. CDR3 sequence (DNA): TGTGCCAGCTCACCACCGACAGGGTGGGACACTGAAGCTTTCTTT. Its translation: CASSPPTGWDTEAFF.

The chain uses TRBV27 and TRBJ1-2, with D possibly matching TRBD1 (5 bases). With 2 bases removed from V and 4 bases from J, the gap between germline ends came to 8 bases. Germline V CDR1 and CDR2: MNHEY, SMNVEV (reference sequence). CDR3 length equals 13 residues. The CDR3 reads CASSLQGSYGYTF. The CDR3 DNA reads TGTGCCAGCAGTTTACAGGGTAGCTATGGCTACACCTTC.

V usage is TRBV28 and J usage is TRBJ1-5, with a possible D match to TRBD1 (6 bases). The germline CDR1 and CDR2 sequences are MDHEN and SYDVKM. The CDR3 sequence is 17 residues long. Trimming cost V 7 bases and J 0 bases, with 19 bases left between them. The CDR3 sequence is CASKKRGGDYSNQPQHF. The CDR3 DNA is TGTGCCAGCAAAAAAAGGGGGGGGGACTATAGCAATCAGCCCCAGCATTTT. Full variable domain (missing parts from reference TRBV28 and TRBJ1-5): DVKVTQSSRYLVKRTGEKVFLECVQDMDHENMFWYRQDPGLGLRLIYFSYDVKMKEKGDIPEGYSVSREKKERFSLILESASTNQTSMYLCASKKRGGDYSNQPQHFGDGTRLSIL.

The chain joins TRBV18 to TRBJ2-7, with 9 positions matching TRBD2. The trim removed 3 bases at V and 7 bases at J, leaving 13 bases unmatched. There are 16 residues in the CDR3. The V gene's germline CDR1 is KGHSH and CDR2 LQKENI. CDR3 nucleotides: TGTGCCAGCTCACCCAGTGCGCTAGCGGGACCGATTGAGCAGTACTTC. This codes for CASSPSALAGPIEQYF.

The V and J genes are TRBV6-6 and TRBJ2-3; possibly TRBD2 for D (6 bases). V lost 6 bases and J 1 base, leaving 14 bases between the germline ends. CDR1 and CDR2 from the germline V gene are MNHNY and SVGAGI (reference sequence). The CDR3 consists of 15 residues. This chain's CDR3 is CASSDEGLRTDTQYF. CDR3 nucleotides: TGTGCCAGCAGCGATGAGGGACTCCGCACAGATACGCAGTATTTT.

The chain carries TRBV27 and TRBJ1-2; D possibly corresponds to TRBD1 (5 bases). The CDR3 spans 13 residues. CDR1 MNHEY and CDR2 SMNVEV come from the germline V gene (reference sequence). V was cut by 3 bases and J by 8 bases, with 13 bases left in between. The CDR3 loop is CASSFRDHRGYTF. CDR3 DNA sequence: TGTGCCAGCAGTTTTCGGGACCACCGGGGCTACACCTTC.

The V call is TRBV10-1, the J call TRBJ1-5, with no clear D. The germline CDR1 and CDR2 sequences are WNHNN and SYGVQD (reference sequence). This CDR3 region has 13 residues. Trimming took off 2 bases at V and 0 bases at J, with 2 bases between the two ends. DNA of the CDR3: TGCGCCAGCAGTGAGAATAGCAATCAGCCCCAGCATTTT. Its translation: CASSENSNQPQHF.

This CDR3 is CASSTGALFNEQFF. CDR3 bases: TGTGCCAGCTCCACAGGGGCATTATTCAATGAGCAGTTCTTC. V and J are TRBV28 and TRBJ2-1, with 7 bases lining up with TRBD1. This CDR3 has 14 residues. V trimming: 8 bases; J trimming: 6 bases; junction bases outside the gene matches: 10. Germline V gives CDR1 MDHEN, CDR2 SYDVKM.